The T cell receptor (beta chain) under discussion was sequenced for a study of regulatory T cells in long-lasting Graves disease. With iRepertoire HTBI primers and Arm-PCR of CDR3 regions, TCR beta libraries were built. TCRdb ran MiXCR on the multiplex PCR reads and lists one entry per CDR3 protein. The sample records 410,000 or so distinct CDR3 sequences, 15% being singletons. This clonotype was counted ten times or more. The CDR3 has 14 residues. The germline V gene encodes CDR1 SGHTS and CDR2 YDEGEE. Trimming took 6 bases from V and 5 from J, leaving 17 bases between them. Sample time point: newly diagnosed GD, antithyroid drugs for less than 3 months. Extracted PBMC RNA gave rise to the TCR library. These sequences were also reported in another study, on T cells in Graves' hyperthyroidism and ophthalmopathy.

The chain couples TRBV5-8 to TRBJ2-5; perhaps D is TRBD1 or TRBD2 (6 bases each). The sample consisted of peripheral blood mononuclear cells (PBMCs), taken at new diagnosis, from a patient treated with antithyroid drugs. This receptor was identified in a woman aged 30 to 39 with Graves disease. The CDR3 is CASTLTGASETQYF. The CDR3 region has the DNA TGTGCCAGCACCCTGACGGGGGCTTCGGAGACCCAGTACTTC.